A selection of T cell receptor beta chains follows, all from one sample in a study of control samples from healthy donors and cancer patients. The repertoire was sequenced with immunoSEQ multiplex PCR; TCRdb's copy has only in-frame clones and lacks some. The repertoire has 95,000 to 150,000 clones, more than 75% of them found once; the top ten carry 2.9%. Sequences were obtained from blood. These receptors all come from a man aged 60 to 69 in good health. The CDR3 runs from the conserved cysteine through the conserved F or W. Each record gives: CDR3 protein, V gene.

cdr3_aa: CASNGGDGYTF
v_call: TRBV7-2

cdr3_aa: CASSSNRGRRYGGELFF
v_call: TRBV11-2

cdr3_aa: CASSSQTGGHTEAFF
v_call: TRBV19

cdr3_aa: CASSFRGLGYGYTF
v_call: TRBV28

cdr3_aa: CSASVPAAGATEAFF
v_call: TRBV20-1

cdr3_aa: CATGGGDGTDTQYF
v_call: TRBV7-8

cdr3_aa: CASSPITGTDTQYF
v_call: TRBV18

cdr3_aa: CASMKARGGTDTQYF
v_call: TRBV27

cdr3_aa: CATSGDRGSTDTQYF
v_call: TRBV15

cdr3_aa: CASSGPTANYGYTF
v_call: TRBV19

cdr3_aa: CASSLGSGNQETQYF
v_call: TRBV5-1

cdr3_aa: CASSQVSFYGYTF
v_call: TRBV7-9

cdr3_aa: CASSVIDSAYYGYTF
v_call: TRBV19

cdr3_aa: CASSVGAGGTSRETQYF
v_call: TRBV9

cdr3_aa: CASSEGQRNEKLFF
v_call: TRBV2

cdr3_aa: CASSIASAATSNQPQHF
v_call: TRBV19

cdr3_aa: CASRDGVYNSPLHF
v_call: TRBV6-5

cdr3_aa: CASRPSRTGVPKAFF
v_call: TRBV6-6

cdr3_aa: CASSYVGASNQPQHF
v_call: TRBV6-6

cdr3_aa: CATSTGGGNQPQHF
v_call: TRBV24-1

cdr3_aa: CASSLETGSVYF
v_call: TRBV7-9

cdr3_aa: CASSSPRGDNNYGYTF
v_call: TRBV28

cdr3_aa: CASSLSRTQNTEAFF
v_call: TRBV7-9

cdr3_aa: CASSAGLGNQPQHF
v_call: TRBV3-1/TRBV3-2

cdr3_aa: CASRPGQGSTDTQYF
v_call: TRBV6-6

cdr3_aa: CASRARTSGQETQYF
v_call: TRBV6-5

cdr3_aa: CASSPKVLSYTYNEQFF
v_call: TRBV13

cdr3_aa: CASSYSRGNEQFF
v_call: TRBV6-5

cdr3_aa: CASSNQLSFGTEAFF
v_call: TRBV28

cdr3_aa: CASSVLYSGSRTDTQYF
v_call: TRBV27

cdr3_aa: CASSLAVGTGAHEQYF
v_call: TRBV5-1

cdr3_aa: CASSWRVGANYGYTF
v_call: TRBV27

cdr3_aa: CASSKLLIRDTWTPYGYTF
v_call: TRBV21-1

cdr3_aa: CASSQARLASGELFF
v_call: TRBV4-3

cdr3_aa: CASSVATGASGNTIYF
v_call: TRBV9

cdr3_aa: CASSESGTSGETQYF
v_call: TRBV2

cdr3_aa: CATGAQPQHF
v_call: TRBV24-1

cdr3_aa: CASSLAGLKETQYF
v_call: TRBV7-9

cdr3_aa: CASSFNSGNGYTF
v_call: TRBV28

cdr3_aa: CASSILAGVDTGELFF
v_call: TRBV19

cdr3_aa: CASSLEERLYNEQFF
v_call: TRBV28

cdr3_aa: CASSLRTGADTQYF
v_call: TRBV7-3

cdr3_aa: CASSYEGGNTGELFF
v_call: TRBV6-5

cdr3_aa: CASSPRLANEQYF
v_call: TRBV18

cdr3_aa: CASRRGGGGSSPLHF
v_call: TRBV7-9

cdr3_aa: CASSWTGGPPHF
v_call: TRBV28

cdr3_aa: CASSLTGGDQPQHF
v_call: TRBV5-1